The clone carrying this T cell receptor beta chain was detected a few times. The target antigen is unknown. V gave up 0 bases and J gave up 3 bases, with 7 bases separating them. From germline, CDR1 is SGHRS and CDR2 YFSETQ. This CDR3 is built from 13 residues. Unique molecular identifiers were attached to individual cDNA molecules. TCRdb re-derived calls from the 5' RACE reads in MiXCR, one entry per CDR3 protein. This table has 65,000 to 85,000 distinct CDR3 sequences, 15% to 18% appearing once. This specimen belongs to a study of early T cells in non-severe SARS-CoV-2 infection. Overall study context: Alpha and beta chains were unpaired, from unsorted whole-blood bulk RNA. General study results and limits: Matching against VDJdb likely underestimated virus-specific expansions, favoring anti-spike CD8.

The chain is built from TRBV5-1 and TRBJ2-7, with a tentative D call TRBD1 (6 bases). The clonotype comes from an adult who was a healthcare worker with PCR-confirmed SARS-CoV-2 infection or an uninfected control (not recorded which). The specimen was whole blood. The CDR3 is CASSLDRDYEQYF. CDR3 bases: TGCGCCAGCAGCTTGGACAGGGACTACGAGCAGTACTTC.